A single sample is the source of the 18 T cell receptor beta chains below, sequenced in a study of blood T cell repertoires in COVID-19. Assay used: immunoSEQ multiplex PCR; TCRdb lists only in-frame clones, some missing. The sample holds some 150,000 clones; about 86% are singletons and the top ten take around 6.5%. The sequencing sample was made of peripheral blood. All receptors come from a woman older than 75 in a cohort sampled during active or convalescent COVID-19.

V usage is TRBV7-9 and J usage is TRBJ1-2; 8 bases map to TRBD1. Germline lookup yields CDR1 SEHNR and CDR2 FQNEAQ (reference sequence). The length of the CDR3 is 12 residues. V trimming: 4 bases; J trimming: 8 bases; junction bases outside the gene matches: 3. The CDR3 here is CASSSTGDGYTF. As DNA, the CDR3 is TGTGCCAGCAGCTCGACAGGGGACGGCTACACCTTC.

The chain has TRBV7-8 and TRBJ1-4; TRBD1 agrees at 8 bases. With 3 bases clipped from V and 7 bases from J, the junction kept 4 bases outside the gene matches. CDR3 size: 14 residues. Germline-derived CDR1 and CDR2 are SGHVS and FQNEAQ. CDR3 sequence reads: CASSLQTGVEKLFF. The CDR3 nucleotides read TGTGCCAGCAGCTTGCAGACAGGGGTTGAAAAACTGTTTTTT.

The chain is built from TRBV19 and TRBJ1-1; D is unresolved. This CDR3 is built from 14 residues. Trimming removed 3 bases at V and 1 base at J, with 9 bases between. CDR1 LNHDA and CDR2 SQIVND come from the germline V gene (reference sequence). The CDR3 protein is CASSISRKNTEAFF. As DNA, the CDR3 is TGTGCCAGTAGTATCAGCAGGAAGAACACTGAAGCTTTCTTT.

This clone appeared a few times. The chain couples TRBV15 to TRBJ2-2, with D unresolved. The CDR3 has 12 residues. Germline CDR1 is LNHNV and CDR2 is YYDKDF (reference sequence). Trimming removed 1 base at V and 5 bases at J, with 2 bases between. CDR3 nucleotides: TGTGCCACCAGCAGAGCAACCGGGGAGCTGTTTTTT. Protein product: CATSRATGELFF.

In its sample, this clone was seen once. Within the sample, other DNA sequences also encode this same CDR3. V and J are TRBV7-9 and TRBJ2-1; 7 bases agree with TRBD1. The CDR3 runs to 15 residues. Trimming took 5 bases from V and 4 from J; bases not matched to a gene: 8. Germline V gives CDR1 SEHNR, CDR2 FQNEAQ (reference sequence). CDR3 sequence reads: CASSPPGQQYNEQFF. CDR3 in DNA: TGTGCCAGCAGCCCCCCGGGACAGCAGTACAATGAGCAGTTCTTC.

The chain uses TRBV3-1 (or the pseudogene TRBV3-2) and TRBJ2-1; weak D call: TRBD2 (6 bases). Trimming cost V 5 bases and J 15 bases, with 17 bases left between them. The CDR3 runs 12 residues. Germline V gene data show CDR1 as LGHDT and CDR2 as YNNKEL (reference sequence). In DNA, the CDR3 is TGTGCCAGCAGCTGGGTAGGGAGGAGGCTGTTCTTC. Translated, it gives CASSWVGRRLFF.

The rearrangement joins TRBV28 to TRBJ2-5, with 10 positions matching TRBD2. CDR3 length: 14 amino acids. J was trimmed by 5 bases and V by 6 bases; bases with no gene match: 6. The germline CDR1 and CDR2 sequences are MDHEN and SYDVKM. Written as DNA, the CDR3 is TGTGCCAGCAGCCCCAGCGGGGGGGCTGAGACCCAGTACTTC. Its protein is CASSPSGGAETQYF.

CDR3 sequence reads: CASSLAPRIAGVGETQYF. DNA for the CDR3: TGTGCCAGCAGCTTAGCGCCAAGAATAGCGGGGGTGGGTGAGACCCAGTACTTC. The V call is TRBV7-2, the J call TRBJ2-5; 9 bases agree with TRBD2. The CDR3 is made up of 18 amino acids. Germline V CDR1 and CDR2: SGHTA, FQGNSA. Trimming cost V 0 bases and J 5 bases; bases outside gene matches: 13. The whole variable domain, remainder taken from reference TRBV7-2 and TRBJ2-5, is GAGVSQSPSNKVTEKGKDVELRCDPISGHTALYWYRQSLGQGLEFLIYFQGNSAPDKSGLPSDRFSAERTGGSVSTLTIQRTQQEDSAVYLCASSLAPRIAGVGETQYFGPGTRLLVL.

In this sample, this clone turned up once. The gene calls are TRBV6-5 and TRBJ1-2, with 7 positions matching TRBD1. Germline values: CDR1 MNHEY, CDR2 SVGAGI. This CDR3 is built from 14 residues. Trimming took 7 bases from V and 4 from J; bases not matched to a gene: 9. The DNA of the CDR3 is TGTGCCAGCAATAAACAGCACAGGGGCTATGGCTACACCTTC. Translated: CASNKQHRGYGYTF.

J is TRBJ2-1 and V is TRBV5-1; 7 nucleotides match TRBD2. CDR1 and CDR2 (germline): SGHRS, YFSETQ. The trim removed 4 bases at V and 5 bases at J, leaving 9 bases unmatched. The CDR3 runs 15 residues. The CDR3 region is CASSRPVAGHNEQFF. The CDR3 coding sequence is TGCGCCAGCAGCCGGCCGGTAGCGGGCCACAATGAGCAGTTCTTC.

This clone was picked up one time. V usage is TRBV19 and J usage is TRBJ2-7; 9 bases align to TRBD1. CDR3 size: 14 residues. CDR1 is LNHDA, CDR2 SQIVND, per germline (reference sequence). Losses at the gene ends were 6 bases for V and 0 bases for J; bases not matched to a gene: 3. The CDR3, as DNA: TGTGCCAGTAGAACGGACAGGGGCTCCTACGAGCAGTACTTC. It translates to CASRTDRGSYEQYF.

The CDR3 spells CASIPNGGTGSYEQYF. Written as DNA, the CDR3 is TGTGCCAGCATTCCCAACGGAGGGACGGGCTCCTACGAGCAGTACTTC. The rearrangement joins TRBV25-1 to TRBJ2-7; tentative D call: TRBD2 (6 bases). The CDR3 covers 16 residues. From germline, CDR1 is MGHDK and CDR2 SYGVNS. V lost 7 bases and J lost 0, with 19 bases in between.

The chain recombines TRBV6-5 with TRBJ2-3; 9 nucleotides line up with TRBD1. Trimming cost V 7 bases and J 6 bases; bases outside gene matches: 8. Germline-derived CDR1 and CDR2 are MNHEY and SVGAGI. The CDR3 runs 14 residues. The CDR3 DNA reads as TGTGCCAGCATTAAGGGACAGGGAGGGGATACGCAGTATTTT. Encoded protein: CASIKGQGGDTQYF.

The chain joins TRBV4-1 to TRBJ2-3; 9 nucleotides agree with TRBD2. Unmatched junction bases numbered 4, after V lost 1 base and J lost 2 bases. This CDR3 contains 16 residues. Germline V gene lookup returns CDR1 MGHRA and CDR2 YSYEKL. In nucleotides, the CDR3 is TGCGCCAGCAGCCAAGGAGTAGCGGGAGTCACAGATACGCAGTATTTT. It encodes CASSQGVAGVTDTQYF.

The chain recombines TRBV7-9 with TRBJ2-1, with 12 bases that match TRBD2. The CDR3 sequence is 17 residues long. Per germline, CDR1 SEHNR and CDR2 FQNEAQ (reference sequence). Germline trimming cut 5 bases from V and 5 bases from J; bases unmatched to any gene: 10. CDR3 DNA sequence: TGTGCCAGCAGCGCGATAGCGTGGACTAGCGGGAACAATGAGCAGTTCTTC. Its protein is CASSAIAWTSGNNEQFF.

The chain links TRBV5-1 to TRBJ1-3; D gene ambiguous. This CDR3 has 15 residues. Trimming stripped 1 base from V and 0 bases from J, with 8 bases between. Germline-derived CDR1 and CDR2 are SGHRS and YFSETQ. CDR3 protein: CASSLPQSSGNTIYF. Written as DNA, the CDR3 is TGCGCCAGCAGCTTGCCACAGTCCTCTGGAAACACCATATATTTT.

Here the CDR3 DNA reads TGTGCCAGCAGCAAAAAATCCCGGGACAGGGCCTCTATAATGTATGGCTACACCTTC. Protein: CASSKKSRDRASIMYGYTF. The V call is TRBV21-1, the J call TRBJ1-2; the tabulated D call, TRBD1, remains unverified against the DNA. TRBV21-1 is a known pseudogene. This CDR3 comprises 19 residues.

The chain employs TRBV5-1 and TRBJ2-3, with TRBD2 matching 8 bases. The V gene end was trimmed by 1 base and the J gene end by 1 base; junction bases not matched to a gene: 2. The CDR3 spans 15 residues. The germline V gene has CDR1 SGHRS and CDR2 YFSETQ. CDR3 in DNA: TGCGCCAGCAGCTTGTCGCGGGGGGGCACAGATACGCAGTATTTT. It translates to CASSLSRGGTDTQYF.